This T cell receptor beta chain derives from a study of blood T cell repertoires in COVID-19. The overall study: Some COVID-19 samples were acute and others convalescent; all came from the United States, Italy and Spain. PBMCs, B-cell-depleted T cells, or T cells provided the cDNA or gDNA that made up the material.

CDR1 LNHDA and CDR2 SQIVND come from the germline V gene (reference sequence). The CDR3 sequence is 16 residues long. V gave up 8 bases and J gave up 0 bases; unmatched junction bases: 9. As handled by the study authors: Reference gene primer amplification yielded estimated nucleated cell counts. Sequencing used immunoSEQ multiplex PCR; TCRdb keeps in-frame clones, though not all of them. From that table come the V and J calls and clone size; the DNA was used to work out D and trimming. The sample includes 100,000 or so clones, roughly 90% of them seen just once. The sequencing input was peripheral blood. The rearrangement joins TRBV19 to TRBJ2-2, with 7 bases lining up with TRBD1. The sequence was obtained from a man between 60 and 75 years old with acute or convalescent COVID-19. The CDR3 bases are TGTGCCAGTTCCTGGACAGGACCTTCGAACACCGGGGAGCTGTTTTTT. Protein product: CASSWTGPSNTGELFF. Combining the CDR3 with reference TRBV19 and TRBJ2-2 gives the whole variable domain DGGITQSPKYLFRKEGQNVTLSCEQNLNHDAMYWYRQDPGQGLRLIYYSQIVNDFQKGDIAEGYSVSREKKESFPLTVTSAQKNPTAFYLCASSWTGPSNTGELFFGEGSRLTVL.